This TCR beta chain was retrieved from a study of cytomegalovirus exposure and HLA in healthy donors. Sequencing used immunoSEQ multiplex PCR; TCRdb keeps in-frame clones, though not all of them. Counted here are approximately 120,000 clones, around 94% occurring once; the ten biggest clones make up roughly 1.2%. Study results and caveats: The classifier, whose performance was assessed in both the original and validation cohorts, reportedly diagnosed cytomegalovirus status with high specificity and sensitivity. TCR sequences were mostly rare, though some public TCRs occurred in many donors.

Per the germline V gene, CDR1 is SGDLS and CDR2 is YYNGEE. The length of the CDR3 is 15 residues. Trimming stripped 3 bases from V and 0 bases from J, with 12 bases between. On this clone itself: Its antigen is unknown.

This chain links TRBV9 with TRBJ2-5; D may be TRBD1 (6 bases). The source material was PBMCs. The origin of this receptor is a woman aged 18-29 years in good health and CMV-seronegative. The CDR3 nucleotides are TGTGCCAGCAGCGGCGGTAACAGGGACCAAGAGACCCAGTACTTC. This codes for CASSGGNRDQETQYF. Looking up the rest from reference TRBV9 and TRBJ2-5 gives the full variable domain: DSGVTQTPKHLITATGQRVTLRCSPRSGDLSVYWYQQSLDQGLQFLIQYYNGEERAKGNILERFSAQQFPDLHSELNLSSLELGDSALYFCASSGGNRDQETQYFGPGTRLLVL.